This TCR beta chain was documented in a study of blood T cell repertoires in COVID-19 (dated by TCRdb to between 2020 and 2021). About the full investigation: Samples from collaborators originated in the United States, Italy and Spain and spanned both the acute and convalescent phases of COVID-19. The samples were drawn from two sources: the first 160 participants of the ongoing ImmuneRACE study, and 1,000 to 1,500 subjects contributed by 6 global collaborators. The repertoires were released in a freely available public database intended as a resource for research on the immune response to SARS-CoV-2. Where HLA class I and class II types were available, the types were taken from metadata supplied by the sample provider, not from assay-based typing. The prospective study material was composed of cDNA or gDNA derived from T cells, B-cell-depleted T cells, or PBMCs. The dataset comprised deeply sampled blood TCRbeta repertoires from subjects exposed to, actively infected with, or recovered from COVID-19. The sample metadata nearly always contained a de-identified subject ID, COVID-19 status, age in years and sex. Overall results and qualifications from the work: Clinical and demographic metadata were provided uncurated, with the amount varying by source and participant.

Each collaborating institution followed its own protocols to collect whole blood in K2EDTA tubes. For TCRbeta analysis, collaborators shipped samples in one of three forms: frozen whole blood, isolated PBMCs, or DNA extracted from either of those sample types. In regard to this clone: This receptor's antigen is unknown. No base qualities exist here, and no much larger clone lies one base off it.

TCRbeta CDR3 regions were amplified from genomic DNA using the immunoSEQ Assay, a bias-controlled multiplex PCR. Per the source publication's procedure: The number of nucleated cells in each sample was estimated from the amplification of reference gene primers within the assay. Sequence reads were collapsed and filtered to measure the absolute abundance of every unique TCRbeta CDR3 rearrangement. For each sample, productive Simpson clonality was calculated by taking the square root of Simpson's diversity index across productive rearrangements. In TCRdb, the immuneACCESS table is reduced to in-frame sequences with V and J assigned. These tables do not hold every clone; where another copy was compared, an unresolved V gene accounts for under half, and the others remain unexplained. V, J and clone size were drawn from that table, and D and trimming were deduced from the DNA. Here the sample has tens of thousands of clones; less than 80% occur a single time. 4% to 5.5% of the sample is in the top ten clones.

Including the terminal cysteine and phenylalanine, the CDR3 comprises 17 residues. Only the CDR3 part of the read is kept: 51 bases, read in frame from the first base. V is trimmed back by 5 bases and J by 8 bases, and the junction contains 17 bases that no gene match accounts for. From the germline V gene, CDR1 is SGHNT and CDR2 is YENEEA. Sample: peripheral blood. The TCR was taken from a woman aged 50 to 60 with acute or convalescent COVID-19. Recombination linked TRBV11-3 to TRBJ2-1; 8 bases in between match TRBD2. The CDR3 protein is CASSPGEAASGWDEQFF. The DNA is TGTGCCAGCAGCCCCGGGGAGGCGGCTAGCGGGTGGGATGAGCAGTTCTTC.